The rows below give T cell receptor beta chains drawn from one sample of a study of cytomegalovirus exposure and HLA in healthy donors. Assay: immunoSEQ multiplex PCR; the TCRdb copy retains only in-frame clones and omits some. The table includes 180,000 or so clones, roughly 73% detected once. Sequenced sample: PBMCs. These receptors all come from a female donor in good health and CMV-seronegative. Each CDR3 is given with its conserved first and last residue. A D gene is named only where the DNA matches it firmly. A row's size may be missing; if present it is once, few, many or a size class.

size | J | V | D | length | CDR3 | DNA
- | TRBJ2-5 | TRBV7-2 | - | 14 | CASSFGGGQETQYF | TGTGCCAGCAGCTTCGGGGGTGGCCAAGAGACCCAGTACTTC
- | TRBJ2-7 | TRBV18 | - | 15 | CASSPEEERSDEQYF | TGTGCCAGCTCACCAGAGGAGGAAAGGAGTGACGAGCAGTACTTC
few | TRBJ2-3 | TRBV1 | - | 17 | CTSSQDGGGPQAYTQYF | TGCACCAGCAGCCAAGATGGGGGGGGGCCCCAGGCCTATACGCAGTATTTT
- | TRBJ2-1 | TRBV5-1 | TRBD2 | 15 | CASSTGTKTYNEQFF | TGCGCCAGCAGCACCGGGACTAAGACTTACAATGAGCAGTTCTTC
- | TRBJ1-1 | TRBV4-3 | - | 14 | CASSPAGYYTEAFF | TGCGCCAGCAGCCCAGCGGGATATTACACTGAAGCTTTCTTT
- | TRBJ1-5 | TRBV19 | - | 17 | CASSIAHRAPDRWPQHF | TGTGCCAGTAGTATAGCCCACAGGGCACCCGATCGTTGGCCCCAGCATTTT
- | TRBJ1-1 | TRBV7-6 | TRBD1 | 16 | CASSSRTGGENTEAFF | TGTGCCAGCAGCTCACGGACAGGGGGCGAGAACACTGAAGCTTTCTTT
- | TRBJ1-5 | TRBV7-9 | - | 16 | CVVGRGELRVNQPQHF | TGTGTTGTCGGCAGGGGAGAGTTAAGGGTCAATCAGCCCCAGCATTTT
- | TRBJ1-5 | TRBV19 | - | 13 | CASRGGGNQPQHF | TGTGCCTCCCGAGGAGGAGGGAATCAGCCCCAGCATTTT
- | TRBJ2-5 | TRBV7-9 | - | 15 | CASAGGGGLQETQYF | TGTGCCAGCGCTGGGGGGGGCGGGCTCCAAGAGACCCAGTACTTC
- | TRBJ1-5 | TRBV5-5 | TRBD1 | 15 | CASSLRTGDHQPQHF | TGTGCCAGCAGCCTGCGGACAGGGGATCATCAGCCCCAGCATTTT
- | TRBJ2-2 | TRBV6-4 | - | 14 | CASSDSSDTGELFF | TGTGCCAGCAGTGACTCCTCCGACACCGGGGAGCTGTTTTTT
once | TRBJ2-7 | TRBV21-1 | - | 19 | CASSQNCGGSGRPAVEQYF | TGTGCCAGCAGCCAAAACTGCGGAGGCTCAGGGAGGCCCGCTGTAGAGCAGTACTTC
- | TRBJ1-2 | TRBV9 | - | 13 | CASSVDQGLGYTF | TGTGCCAGCAGCGTAGACCAGGGGCTGGGCTACACCTTC
- | TRBJ2-1 | TRBV4-2 | - | 16 | CASSLGPSLAYNEQFF | TGTGCCAGCAGCCTAGGGCCTAGCTTAGCCTACAATGAGCAGTTCTTC
- | TRBJ1-5 | TRBV6-5 | TRBD1 | 13 | CASRPTGRQPQHF | TGTGCCAGCAGACCGACAGGGAGACAGCCCCAGCATTTT
once | TRBJ1-5 | TRBV2 | - | 11 | CASRRDQPQHF | TGTGCCAGCAGGAGAGATCAGCCCCAGCATTTT
few | TRBJ1-5 | TRBV5-8 | - | 16 | CASSPIYPDSNQPQHF | TGTGCCAGCAGCCCTATATACCCTGATAGCAATCAGCCCCAGCATTTT
- | TRBJ2-7 | TRBV2 | TRBD1 | 12 | CASSRTGGEQYF | TGTGCCAGCAGTCGAACAGGGGGCGAGCAGTACTTT